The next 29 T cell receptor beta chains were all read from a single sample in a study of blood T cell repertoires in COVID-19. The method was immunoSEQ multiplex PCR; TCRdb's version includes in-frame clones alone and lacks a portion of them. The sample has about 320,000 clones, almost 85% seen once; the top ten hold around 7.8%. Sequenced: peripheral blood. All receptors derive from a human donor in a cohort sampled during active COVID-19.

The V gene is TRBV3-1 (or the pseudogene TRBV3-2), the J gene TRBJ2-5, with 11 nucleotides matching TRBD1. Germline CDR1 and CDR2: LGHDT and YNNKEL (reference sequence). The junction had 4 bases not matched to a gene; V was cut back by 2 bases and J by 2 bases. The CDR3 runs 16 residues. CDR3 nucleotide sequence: TGTGCCAGCAGCCAATATTGGGACAGGGGGCAAGAGACCCAGTACTTC. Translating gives CASSQYWDRGQETQYF.

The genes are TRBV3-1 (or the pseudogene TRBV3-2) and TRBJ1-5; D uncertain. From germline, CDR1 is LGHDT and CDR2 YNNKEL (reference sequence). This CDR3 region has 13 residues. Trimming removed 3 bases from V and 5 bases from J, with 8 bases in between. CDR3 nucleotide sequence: TGTGCCAGCAGCCAGTATGTTGATCAGCCCCAGCATTTT. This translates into CASSQYVDQPQHF.

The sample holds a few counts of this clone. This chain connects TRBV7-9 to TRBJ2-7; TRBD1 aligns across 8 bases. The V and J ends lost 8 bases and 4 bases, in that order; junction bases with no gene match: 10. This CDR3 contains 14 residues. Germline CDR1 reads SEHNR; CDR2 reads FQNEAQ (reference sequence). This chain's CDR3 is CASARPGGRYEQYF. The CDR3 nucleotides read TGTGCCAGCGCCCGTCCAGGGGGCAGGTACGAGCAGTACTTC. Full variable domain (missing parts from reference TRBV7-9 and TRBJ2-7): DTGVSQNPRHKITKRGQNVTFRCDPISEHNRLYWYRQTLGQGPEFLTYFQNEAQLEKSRLLSDRFSAERPKGSFSTLEIQRTEQGDSAMYLCASARPGGRYEQYFGPGTRLTVT.

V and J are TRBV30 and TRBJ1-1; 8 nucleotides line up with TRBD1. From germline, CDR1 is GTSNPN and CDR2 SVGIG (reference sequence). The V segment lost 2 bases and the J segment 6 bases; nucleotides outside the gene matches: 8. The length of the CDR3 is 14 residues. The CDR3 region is CAWSPNRGDSEAFF. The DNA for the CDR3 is TGTGCCTGGAGTCCCAACAGGGGGGATTCTGAAGCTTTCTTT.

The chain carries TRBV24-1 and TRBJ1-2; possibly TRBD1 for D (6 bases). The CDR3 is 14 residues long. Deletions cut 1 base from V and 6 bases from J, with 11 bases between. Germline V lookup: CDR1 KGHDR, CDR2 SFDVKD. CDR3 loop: CATSDLDRRHGYTF. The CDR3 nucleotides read TGTGCCACCAGTGATTTAGACAGGAGGCATGGCTACACCTTC.

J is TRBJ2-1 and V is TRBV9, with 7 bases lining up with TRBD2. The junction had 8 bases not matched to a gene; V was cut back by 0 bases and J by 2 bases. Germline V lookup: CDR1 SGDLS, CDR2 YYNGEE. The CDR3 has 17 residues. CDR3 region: CASSVASERGTYNEQFF. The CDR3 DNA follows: TGTGCCAGCAGCGTAGCGTCGGAGCGGGGAACCTACAATGAGCAGTTCTTC.

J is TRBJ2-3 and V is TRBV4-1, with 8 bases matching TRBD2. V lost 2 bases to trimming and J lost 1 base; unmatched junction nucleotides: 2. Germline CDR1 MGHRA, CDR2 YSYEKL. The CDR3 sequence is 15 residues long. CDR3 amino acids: CASSQPGLGTDTQYF. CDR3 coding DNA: TGCGCCAGCAGCCAACCGGGACTAGGCACAGATACGCAGTATTTT.

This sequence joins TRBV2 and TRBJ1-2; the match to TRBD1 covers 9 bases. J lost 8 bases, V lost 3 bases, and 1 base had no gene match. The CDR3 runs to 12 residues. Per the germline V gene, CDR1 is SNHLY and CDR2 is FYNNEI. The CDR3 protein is CASSDDRGGYTF. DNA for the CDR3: TGTGCCAGCAGTGACGACAGGGGGGGCTACACCTTC.

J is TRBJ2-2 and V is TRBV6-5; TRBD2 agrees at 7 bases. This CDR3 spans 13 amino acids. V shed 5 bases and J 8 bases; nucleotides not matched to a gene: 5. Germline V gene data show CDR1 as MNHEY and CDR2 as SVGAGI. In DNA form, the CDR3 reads TGTGCCAGCAGTAGGGACTATTCAGGGGAGCTGTTTTTT. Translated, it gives CASSRDYSGELFF.

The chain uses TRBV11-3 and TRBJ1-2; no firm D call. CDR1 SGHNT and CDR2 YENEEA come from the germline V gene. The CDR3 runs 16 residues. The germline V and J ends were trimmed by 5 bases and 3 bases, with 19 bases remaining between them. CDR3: CASSTRRNIYDYGYTF. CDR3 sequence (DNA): TGTGCCAGCAGCACACGGCGGAATATCTATGACTATGGCTACACCTTC.

CDR3 amino acids: CASSFDRAEAFF. The CDR3 DNA sequence: TGTGCCAGCAGCTTTGACAGGGCTGAAGCTTTCTTT. The chain recombines TRBV7-9 with TRBJ1-1, with TRBD1 matching 7 bases. The CDR3 is 12 residues long. Per the germline V gene, CDR1 is SEHNR and CDR2 is FQNEAQ (reference sequence). The V gene end was trimmed by 3 bases and the J gene end by 6 bases; junction bases not matched to a gene: 1.

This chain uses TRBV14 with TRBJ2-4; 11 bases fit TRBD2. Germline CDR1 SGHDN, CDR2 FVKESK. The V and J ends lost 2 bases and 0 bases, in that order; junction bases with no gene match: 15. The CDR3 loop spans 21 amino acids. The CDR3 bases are TGTGCCAGCAGCCAACTCCTTAGTGGGCTAGCGGGGGGACTAGCCAAAAACATTCAGTACTTC. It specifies CASSQLLSGLAGGLAKNIQYF.

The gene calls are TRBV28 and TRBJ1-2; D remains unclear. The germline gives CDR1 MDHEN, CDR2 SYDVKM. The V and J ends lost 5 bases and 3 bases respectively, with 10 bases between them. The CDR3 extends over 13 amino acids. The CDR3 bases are TGTGCCAGCAGTCGGGGTACGGACTATGGCTACACCTTC. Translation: CASSRGTDYGYTF.

The DNA of the CDR3 is TGTGCCAGCAGCCCTGGGACTGTCTCCTACGAGCAGTACTTC. Encoded protein: CASSPGTVSYEQYF. This chain connects TRBV7-8 to TRBJ2-7; a possible D gene is TRBD2 (6 bases). CDR1 is SGHVS, CDR2 FQNEAQ, per germline. Between the trimmed V and J ends, which lost 5 bases and 0 bases, there was a span of 11 bases. The CDR3 totals 14 residues.

The CDR3 reads CASLPGQAYEQYF. CDR3 nucleotides: TGTGCCAGCCTACCCGGACAGGCCTACGAGCAGTACTTC. The V call is TRBV28, the J call TRBJ2-7; TRBD1 agrees at 7 bases. Per germline, CDR1 MDHEN and CDR2 SYDVKM. The J segment lost 2 bases and the V segment lost 8 bases, leaving 6 bases of the junction unmatched. This CDR3 region has 13 residues.

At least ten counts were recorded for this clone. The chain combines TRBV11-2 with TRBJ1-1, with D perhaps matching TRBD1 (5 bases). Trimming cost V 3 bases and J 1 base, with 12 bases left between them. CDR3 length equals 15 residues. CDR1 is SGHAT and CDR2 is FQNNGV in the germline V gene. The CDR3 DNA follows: TGTGCCAGCAGCTTCTGGCAGGGTTCGAACACTGAAGCTTTCTTT. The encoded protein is CASSFWQGSNTEAFF. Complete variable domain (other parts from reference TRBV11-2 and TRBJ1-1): EAGVAQSPRYKIIEKRQSVAFWCNPISGHATLYWYQQILGQGPKLLIQFQNNGVVDDSQLPKDRFSAERLKGVDSTLKIQPAKLEDSAVYLCASSFWQGSNTEAFFGQGTRLTVV.

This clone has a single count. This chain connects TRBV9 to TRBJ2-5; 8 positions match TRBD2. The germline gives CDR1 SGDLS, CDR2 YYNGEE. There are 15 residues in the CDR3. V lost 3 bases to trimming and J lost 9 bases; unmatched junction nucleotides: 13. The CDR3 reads CASSARTSGFAAQYF. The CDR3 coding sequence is TGTGCCAGCAGCGCTCGAACTAGCGGCTTCGCGGCCCAGTACTTC.

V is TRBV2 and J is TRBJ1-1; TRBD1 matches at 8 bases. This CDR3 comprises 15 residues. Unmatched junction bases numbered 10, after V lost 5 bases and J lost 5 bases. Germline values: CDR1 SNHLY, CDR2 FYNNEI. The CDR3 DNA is TGTGCCAGCAGTAGTCGGACAGGGAGAAGGACTGAAGCTTTCTTT. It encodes CASSSRTGRRTEAFF.

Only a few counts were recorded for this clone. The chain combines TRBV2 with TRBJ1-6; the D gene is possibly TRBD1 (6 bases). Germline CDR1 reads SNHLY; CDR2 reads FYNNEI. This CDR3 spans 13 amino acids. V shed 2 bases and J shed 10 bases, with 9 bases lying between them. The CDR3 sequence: CASSERGGSPLHF. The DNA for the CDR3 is TGTGCCAGCAGTGAAAGGGGGGGATCACCCCTCCACTTT. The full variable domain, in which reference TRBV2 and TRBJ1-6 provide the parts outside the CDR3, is EPEVTQTPSHQVTQMGQEVILRCVPISNHLYFYWYRQILGQKVEFLVSFYNNEISEKSEIFDDQFSVERPDGSNFTLKIRSTKLEDSAMYFCASSERGGSPLHFGNGTRLTVT.

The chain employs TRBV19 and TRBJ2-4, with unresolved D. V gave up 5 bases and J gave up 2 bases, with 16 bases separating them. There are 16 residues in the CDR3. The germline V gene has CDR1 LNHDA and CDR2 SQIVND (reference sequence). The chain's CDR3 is CASSDLTTLTKNIQYF. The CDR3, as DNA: TGTGCCAGTAGTGATCTTACCACTCTGACCAAAAACATTCAGTACTTC.

Here the CDR3 DNA reads TGCGCCAGTTCTCCCGCGGGTTCCCCCTACAATGAGCAGTTCTTC. As protein: CASSPAGSPYNEQFF. The chain links TRBV5-1 to TRBJ2-1; D might be TRBD2 (5 bases). This CDR3 comprises 15 residues. Trimming took 8 bases from V and 2 from J, leaving 17 bases between them. Germline-derived CDR1 and CDR2 are SGHRS and YFSETQ.

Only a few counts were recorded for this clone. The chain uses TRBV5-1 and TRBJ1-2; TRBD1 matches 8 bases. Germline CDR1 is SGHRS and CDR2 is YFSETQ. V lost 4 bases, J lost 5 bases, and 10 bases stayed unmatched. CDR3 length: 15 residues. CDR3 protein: CASSLDRGNPYGYTF. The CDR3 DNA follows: TGCGCCAGCAGCCTCGACAGGGGCAACCCATATGGCTACACCTTC. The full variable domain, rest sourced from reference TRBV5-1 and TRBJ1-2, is KAGVTQTPRYLIKTRGQQVTLSCSPISGHRSVSWYQQTPGQGLQFLFEYFSETQRNKGNFPGRFSGRQFSNSRSEMNVSTLELGDSALYLCASSLDRGNPYGYTFGSGTRLTVV.

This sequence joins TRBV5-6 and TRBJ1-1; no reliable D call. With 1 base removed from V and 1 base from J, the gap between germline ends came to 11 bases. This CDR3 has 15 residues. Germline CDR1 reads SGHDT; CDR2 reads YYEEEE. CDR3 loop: CASSLQVLWNTEAFF. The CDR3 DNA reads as TGTGCCAGCAGCTTGCAGGTGCTGTGGAACACTGAAGCTTTCTTT.

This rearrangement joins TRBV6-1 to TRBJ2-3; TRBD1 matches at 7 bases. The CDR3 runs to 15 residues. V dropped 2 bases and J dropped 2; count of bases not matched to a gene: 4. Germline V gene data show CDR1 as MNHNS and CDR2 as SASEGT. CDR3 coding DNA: TGTGCCAGCAGTGAACAGGGGGATATCACAGATACGCAGTATTTT. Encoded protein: CASSEQGDITDTQYF.

The CDR3 sequence: CSVEDGSSGYEQYF. CDR3 sequence (DNA): TGCAGCGTTGAAGATGGGTCTAGCGGGTACGAGCAGTACTTC. The rearrangement joins TRBV29-1 to TRBJ2-7, with TRBD2 identical over 8 bases. This CDR3 has 14 amino acids. Trimming at V came to 0 bases and at J to 4 bases, leaving 5 bases not matched to a gene. Germline loops: CDR1 SQVTM, CDR2 ANQGSEA.

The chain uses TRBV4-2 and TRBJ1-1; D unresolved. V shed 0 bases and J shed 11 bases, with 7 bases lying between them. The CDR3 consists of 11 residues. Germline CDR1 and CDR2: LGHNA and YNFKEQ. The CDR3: CASSQDTLAFF. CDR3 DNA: TGTGCCAGCAGCCAAGATACTCTTGCTTTCTTT.

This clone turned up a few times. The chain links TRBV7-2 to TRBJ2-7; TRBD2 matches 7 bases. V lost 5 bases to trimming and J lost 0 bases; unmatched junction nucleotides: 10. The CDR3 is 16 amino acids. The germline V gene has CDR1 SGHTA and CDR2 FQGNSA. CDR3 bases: TGTGCCAGCAGCCGGGGTGGCGGGGGTAACTCCTACGAGCAGTACTTC. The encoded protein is CASSRGGGGNSYEQYF.

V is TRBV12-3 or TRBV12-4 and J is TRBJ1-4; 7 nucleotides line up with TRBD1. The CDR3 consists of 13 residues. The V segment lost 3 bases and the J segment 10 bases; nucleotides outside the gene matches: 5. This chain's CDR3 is CASSFENRGKLFF. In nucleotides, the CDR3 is TGTGCCAGCAGTTTCGAAAACAGGGGAAAACTGTTTTTT.

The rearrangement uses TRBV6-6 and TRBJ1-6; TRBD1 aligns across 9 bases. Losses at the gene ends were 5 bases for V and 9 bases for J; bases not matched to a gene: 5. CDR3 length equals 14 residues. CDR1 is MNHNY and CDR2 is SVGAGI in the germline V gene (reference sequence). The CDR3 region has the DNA TGTGCCAGCAGTAAAACAGGGGGCCCTTCACCCCTCCACTTT. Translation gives CASSKTGGPSPLHF.